Listed below are T cell receptor beta chains from one sample, sequenced in a study of CD8+CD57+ T cells in acquired aplastic anemia. TCRdb analysed the reads with MiXCR anew, one entry per CDR3 protein. The data hold some 140,000 distinct CDR3 sequences, with around half observed a single time. The material sequenced was sorted CD4+, CD8+, or CD8+CD57+ T cells (not recorded which) from PBMCs. The receptors come from a human donor with aplastic anemia. The CDR3 runs from the conserved cysteine through the conserved F or W. D genes are given only for firm matches. Clone size is shown for a subset of rows, as once, few, many or a class of expanded clone.

v_gene: TRBV20-1
len: 15
d_gene: TRBD2
abundance: NA
j_gene: TRBJ2-7
CDR3aa: CSAREWLAGGYEQYF
CDR3nt: TGCAGTGCTAGAGAATGGCTAGCGGGAGGGTACGAGCAGTACTTC

v_gene: TRBV10-3
len: 13
d_gene: NA
abundance: NA
j_gene: TRBJ2-1
CDR3aa: CAIKRTLNNEQFF
CDR3nt: TGTGCCATCAAGCGGACCCTGAACAATGAGCAGTTCTTC

v_gene: TRBV20-1
len: 12
d_gene: TRBD1
abundance: few
j_gene: TRBJ1-2
CDR3aa: CSVARQGESYTF
CDR3nt: TGCAGTGTTGCGAGACAGGGGGAGAGCTACACCTTC

v_gene: TRBV9
len: 16
d_gene: TRBD2
abundance: once
j_gene: TRBJ2-1
CDR3aa: CASNPSGGSSYNEQFF
CDR3nt: TGTGCCAGCAACCCTAGCGGGGGGTCATCCTACAATGAGCAGTTCTTC

v_gene: TRBV2
len: 15
d_gene: NA
abundance: many
j_gene: TRBJ2-4
CDR3aa: CASSPWDGAKNIQYF
CDR3nt: TGTGCCAGCAGCCCATGGGATGGGGCCAAAAACATTCAGTACTTC

v_gene: TRBV19
len: 14
d_gene: TRBD1
abundance: few
j_gene: TRBJ2-7
CDR3aa: CASSSTGGSYEQYF
CDR3nt: TGTGCCAGCAGTTCGACAGGGGGCTCCTACGAGCAGTACTTC

v_gene: TRBV6-1
len: 15
d_gene: TRBD1
abundance: few
j_gene: TRBJ2-1
CDR3aa: CASRPGTGAYNEQFF
CDR3nt: TGTGCCAGCAGACCTGGGACAGGGGCCTACAATGAGCAGTTCTTC

v_gene: TRBV11-3
len: 8
d_gene: NA
abundance: NA
j_gene: TRBJ1-1
CDR3aa: CAGQIAFF
CDR3nt: TGTGCCGGCCAAATAGCTTTCTTT

v_gene: TRBV27
len: 15
d_gene: NA
abundance: few
j_gene: TRBJ2-1
CDR3aa: CASSVRVSSNNEQFF
CDR3nt: TGTGCCAGCAGTGTCAGAGTTTCCTCTAACAATGAGCAGTTCTTC

v_gene: TRBV2
len: 16
d_gene: NA
abundance: NA
j_gene: TRBJ2-3
CDR3aa: CASSEGPAVSTDTQYF
CDR3nt: TGTGCCAGCAGCGAGGGACCAGCGGTTAGCACAGATACGCAGTATTTT

v_gene: TRBV5-1
len: 15
d_gene: NA
abundance: NA
j_gene: TRBJ1-2
CDR3aa: CASSREAGGYYGYTF
CDR3nt: TGCGCCAGCAGCCGGGAAGCTGGGGGCTACTATGGCTACACCTTC

v_gene: TRBV7-3
len: 16
d_gene: NA
abundance: NA
j_gene: TRBJ1-6
CDR3aa: CASSLTGGLEESPLHF
CDR3nt: TGTGCCAGCAGCTTAACGGGGGGTTTGGAGGAATCACCCCTCCACTTT

v_gene: TRBV2
len: 14
d_gene: TRBD1
abundance: NA
j_gene: TRBJ2-7
CDR3aa: CASSEGQGRYEQYF
CDR3nt: TGTGCCAGCAGTGAAGGACAGGGGCGCTACGAGCAGTACTTC

v_gene: TRBV15
len: 14
d_gene: NA
abundance: NA
j_gene: TRBJ2-7
CDR3aa: CATSPTASGYEQYF
CDR3nt: TGTGCCACCTCCCCGACAGCGTCGGGCTACGAGCAGTACTTC

v_gene: TRBV29-1
len: 17
d_gene: TRBD2
abundance: many
j_gene: TRBJ2-7
CDR3aa: CSVESGESGLNSYEQYF
CDR3nt: TGCAGCGTTGAAAGCGGGGAATCGGGACTAAACTCCTACGAGCAGTACTTC

v_gene: TRBV7-8
len: 16
d_gene: NA
abundance: many
j_gene: TRBJ2-2
CDR3aa: CASSPWTAKGTGELFF
CDR3nt: TGTGCCAGCAGCCCGTGGACGGCGAAAGGGACCGGGGAGCTGTTTTTT

v_gene: TRBV2
len: 13
d_gene: NA
abundance: few
j_gene: TRBJ1-1
CDR3aa: CASSVAGTGEAFF
CDR3nt: TGTGCCAGCAGTGTTGCGGGGACGGGTGAAGCTTTCTTT

v_gene: TRBV11-2
len: 17
d_gene: TRBD2
abundance: NA
j_gene: TRBJ2-2
CDR3aa: CASSLVVASGGTGELFF
CDR3nt: TGTGCCAGCAGCTTAGTGGTGGCTAGCGGGGGCACCGGGGAGCTGTTTTTT

v_gene: TRBV10-1
len: 14
d_gene: NA
abundance: NA
j_gene: TRBJ2-2
CDR3aa: CASSESKHTGELFF
CDR3nt: TGCGCCAGCAGTGAGTCGAAACACACCGGGGAGCTGTTTTTT

v_gene: TRBV4-1
len: 14
d_gene: NA
abundance: few
j_gene: TRBJ2-7
CDR3aa: CASSQEQGLYEQYF
CDR3nt: TGCGCCAGCAGCCAAGAACAGGGACTCTACGAGCAGTACTTC

v_gene: TRBV7-3
len: 15
d_gene: NA
abundance: NA
j_gene: TRBJ2-2
CDR3aa: CASSLFGGDTGELFF
CDR3nt: TGTGCCAGCAGCTTATTTGGCGGCGATACCGGGGAGCTGTTTTTT

v_gene: TRBV5-4
len: 16
d_gene: NA
abundance: many
j_gene: TRBJ2-6
CDR3aa: CASSLAGDAGANVLTF
CDR3nt: TGTGCCAGCAGCTTGGCCGGTGATGCTGGGGCCAACGTCCTGACTTTC

v_gene: TRBV20-1
len: 14
d_gene: NA
abundance: many
j_gene: TRBJ2-7
CDR3aa: CSARAEFGSYEQYF
CDR3nt: TGCAGTGCTAGAGCGGAGTTCGGCTCCTACGAGCAGTACTTC

v_gene: TRBV7-2
len: 14
d_gene: NA
abundance: once
j_gene: TRBJ1-2
CDR3aa: CASSLDSYDYGYTF
CDR3nt: TGTGCCAGCAGCTTAGACAGTTATGACTATGGCTACACCTTC

v_gene: TRBV25-1
len: 18
d_gene: TRBD1
abundance: NA
j_gene: TRBJ2-7
CDR3aa: CASSVQPHEGQAPYEQYF
CDR3nt: TGTGCCAGCAGTGTACAACCACACGAGGGACAGGCCCCGTACGAGCAGTACTTC

v_gene: TRBV29-1
len: 11
d_gene: NA
abundance: few
j_gene: TRBJ1-2
CDR3aa: CSGGESGGYTF
CDR3nt: TGCAGCGGGGGGGAGTCGGGTGGCTACACCTTC

v_gene: TRBV19
len: 13
d_gene: NA
abundance: NA
j_gene: TRBJ1-2
CDR3aa: CASTPWGEVGYTF
CDR3nt: TGTGCCAGTACCCCTTGGGGGGAAGTTGGCTACACCTTC

v_gene: TRBV7-8
len: 15
d_gene: NA
abundance: few
j_gene: TRBJ1-3
CDR3aa: CASSSRQSLGNTIYF
CDR3nt: TGTGCCAGCAGCTCGCGACAGTCTCTTGGAAACACCATATATTTT

v_gene: TRBV7-9
len: 14
d_gene: TRBD1
abundance: many
j_gene: TRBJ1-1
CDR3aa: CASRSGQQNTEAFF
CDR3nt: TGTGCCAGCAGGTCGGGACAGCAGAACACTGAAGCTTTCTTT

v_gene: TRBV29-1
len: 11
d_gene: NA
abundance: NA
j_gene: TRBJ1-1
CDR3aa: CSVVRNREAFF
CDR3nt: TGCAGCGTTGTCCGGAATCGCGAAGCTTTCTTT

v_gene: TRBV4-3
len: 16
d_gene: TRBD2
abundance: many
j_gene: TRBJ2-1
CDR3aa: CASSHGAGGLANEQFF
CDR3nt: TGCGCCAGCAGCCATGGAGCGGGGGGGCTCGCTAATGAGCAGTTCTTC

v_gene: TRBV2
len: 12
d_gene: NA
abundance: many
j_gene: TRBJ2-7
CDR3aa: CASSIPIYEQYF
CDR3nt: TGTGCCAGCAGCATACCGATCTACGAGCAGTACTTC

v_gene: TRBV9
len: 12
d_gene: NA
abundance: many
j_gene: TRBJ2-1
CDR3aa: CASSEDGGQQFF
CDR3nt: TGTGCCAGCAGCGAAGACGGGGGTCAGCAGTTCTTC

v_gene: TRBV9
len: 16
d_gene: TRBD2
abundance: many
j_gene: TRBJ2-3
CDR3aa: CASSVYGGGATDTQYF
CDR3nt: TGTGCCAGCAGCGTATACGGCGGGGGGGCCACAGATACGCAGTATTTT

v_gene: TRBV20-1
len: 15
d_gene: TRBD1
abundance: once
j_gene: TRBJ1-2
CDR3aa: CSARPWVGQGYGYTF
CDR3nt: TGCAGTGCTAGACCTTGGGTGGGACAGGGCTATGGCTACACCTTC

v_gene: TRBV7-2
len: 14
d_gene: NA
abundance: NA
j_gene: TRBJ2-7
CDR3aa: CASSPRSGSYEQYF
CDR3nt: TGTGCCAGCAGCCCCCGGAGCGGCTCCTACGAGCAGTACTTC

v_gene: TRBV2
len: 14
d_gene: TRBD1
abundance: NA
j_gene: TRBJ1-2
CDR3aa: CASSESGQGHGYTF
CDR3nt: TGTGCCAGCAGTGAATCCGGACAGGGTCATGGCTACACCTTC

v_gene: TRBV19
len: 14
d_gene: TRBD1
abundance: once
j_gene: TRBJ1-1
CDR3aa: CASRTGELNTEAFF
CDR3nt: TGTGCCAGTCGGACAGGGGAACTGAACACTGAAGCTTTCTTT

v_gene: TRBV12-3/TRBV12-4
len: 13
d_gene: NA
abundance: NA
j_gene: TRBJ1-5
CDR3aa: CASSLREGQPQHF
CDR3nt: TGTGCCAGCAGTTTGAGGGAGGGTCAGCCCCAGCATTTT

v_gene: TRBV4-3
len: 13
d_gene: NA
abundance: NA
j_gene: TRBJ2-5
CDR3aa: CASSQDFRETQYF
CDR3nt: TGCGCCAGCAGCCAAGATTTCCGTGAGACCCAGTACTTC

v_gene: TRBV27
len: 16
d_gene: NA
abundance: few
j_gene: TRBJ1-1
CDR3aa: CASSPYNRVGDTEAFF
CDR3nt: TGTGCCAGCAGTCCCTATAACAGGGTAGGGGACACTGAAGCTTTCTTT

v_gene: TRBV12-3/TRBV12-4
len: 11
d_gene: NA
abundance: few
j_gene: TRBJ1-1
CDR3aa: CASSFGDEAFF
CDR3nt: TGTGCCAGCAGTTTTGGGGATGAAGCTTTCTTT